Below, one TCR beta chain is given with its context. Its antigen is not known. The CDR3 sequence is 17 residues long. Germline V gene data show CDR1 as DFQATT and CDR2 as SNEGSKA (reference sequence). V was clipped by 0 bases and J by 11 bases; unmatched bases: 17. The sample is drawn from a study of blood T cells in healthy people across ages. Study results and caveats: Roughly linear declines in TCR beta diversity per million T cells occurred with age.

For every donor, a draw yielded 9.5 to 10 milliliters of peripheral blood. The use of a sample-barcoded 5' primer and a J-beta primer mix characterized a second PCR of roughly 6 to 11 cycles. TCRdb re-called the 5' RACE reads through MiXCR, storing one row per CDR3 protein. This sample has around 970,000 distinct CDR3 sequences, with roughly half found just once. The source material was blood. This receptor was identified in a woman aged 55 to 70 in good health. This rearrangement joins TRBV20-1 to TRBJ2-5, with 11 bases that match TRBD2. The CDR3 DNA sequence: TGCAGTGCTAGAGACCAGACTAGCGGGACCTCCTACAATGAGCAGTACTTC. Translated, it gives CSARDQTSGTSYNEQYF.